This TCR beta chain was captured in a study of shared T cell receptors in the human thymus. The repertoire was sequenced with immunoSEQ multiplex PCR; TCRdb's copy has only in-frame clones and lacks some. The sample records hundreds of thousands of clones, approximately 88% being singletons. The CDR3 is 14 residues long. Per germline, CDR1 MNHNS and CDR2 SASEGT. V lost 6 bases to trimming and J lost 2 bases; unmatched junction nucleotides: 6. These same data were also listed under a study on human thymus T cells. That report notes: Infants served as donors; they were healthy and Finnish and were having corrective surgery for congenital heart defects. The study used thymus tissue resected during corrective heart surgery. Thymic as well as blood repertoires seemed to favor certain V and J genes unevenly. Thymic repertoires of unrelated individuals were reported in related research to overlap highly.

Sequences were obtained from thymocytes. V and J are TRBV6-1 and TRBJ2-5, with TRBD1 identical over 7 bases. The origin of this receptor is a boy in the first two years of life with a congenital heart defect. This chain's CDR3 is CASSVPGQQETQYF. DNA of the CDR3: TGTGCCAGCAGCGTACCGGGACAGCAAGAGACCCAGTACTTC.